This passage covers 2 T cell receptor beta chains from one sample sequenced in a study of blood T cell repertoires in COVID-19. Produced via immunoSEQ multiplex PCR; TCRdb's table is partial and in-frame only. Found here are about 190,000 clones, roughly 80% of them singletons; the top ten hold around an eighth. Sequenced input: peripheral blood. These TCRs come from a woman between 45 and 60 years old with acute or convalescent COVID-19.

The chain combines TRBV24-1 with TRBJ1-5; 7 nucleotides agree with TRBD1. Germline CDR1 and CDR2: KGHDR and SFDVKD. CDR3 length: 14 residues. Trimming at V came to 3 bases and at J to 7 bases, leaving 5 bases not matched to a gene. The CDR3 here is CATSDPGQIQPQHF. DNA of the CDR3: TGTGCCACCAGTGATCCGGGACAGATACAGCCCCAGCATTTT.

In this sample, this clone turned up a few times. CDR3 region: CASRLITRRNEQFF. CDR3 DNA sequence: TGTGCCAGCAGACTTATTACTAGACGCAATGAGCAGTTCTTC. This sequence joins TRBV11-2 and TRBJ2-1; tentatively, D is TRBD2 (5 bases). The CDR3 has 14 residues. CDR1 is SGHAT, CDR2 FQNNGV, per germline. With 6 bases removed from V and 6 bases from J, the gap between germline ends came to 15 bases.